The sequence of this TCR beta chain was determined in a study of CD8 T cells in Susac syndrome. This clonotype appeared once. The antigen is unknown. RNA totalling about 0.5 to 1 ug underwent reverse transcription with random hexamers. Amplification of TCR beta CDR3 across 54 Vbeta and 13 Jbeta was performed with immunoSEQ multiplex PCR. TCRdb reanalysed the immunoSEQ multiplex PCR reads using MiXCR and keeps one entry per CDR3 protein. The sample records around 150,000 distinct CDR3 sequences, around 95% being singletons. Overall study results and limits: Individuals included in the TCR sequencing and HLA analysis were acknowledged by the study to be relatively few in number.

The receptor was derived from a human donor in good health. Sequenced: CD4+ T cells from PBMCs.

This chain's CDR3 is CASRGPPDLEGYTF. The DNA for the CDR3 is TGTGCCAGCAGGGGTCCACCAGATCTGGAAGGCTACACCTTC. The V gene is TRBV2, the J gene TRBJ1-2; D ambiguous. The CDR3 runs to 14 residues. Germline values: CDR1 SNHLY, CDR2 FYNNEI. V gave up 6 bases and J gave up 8 bases, with 19 bases separating them.